These 21 T cell receptor beta chains came from one sample sequenced in a study of control samples from healthy donors and cancer patients. Sequencing was performed with immunoSEQ multiplex PCR; in TCRdb, only in-frame clones are kept and a portion is missing. The sample has tens of thousands of clones, 89% seen once. The source material was PBMCs. The receptor source for this set is a man aged 55 to 70 with colorectal cancer.

The chain joins TRBV3-1 (or the pseudogene TRBV3-2) to TRBJ1-1; D remains unclear. CDR3 size: 14 residues. V was pared by 3 bases and J by 8 bases, with 16 bases between. Germline lookup yields CDR1 LGHDT and CDR2 YNNKEL (reference sequence). The CDR3 loop is CASSHARRWTEAFF. Written as DNA, the CDR3 is TGTGCCAGCAGCCACGCCCGAAGATGGACGGAAGCTTTCTTT.

This sequence joins TRBV18 and TRBJ2-7, with 10 bases fitting TRBD1. Germline lookup yields CDR1 KGHSH and CDR2 LQKENI. With V trimmed by 3 bases and J by 0 bases, 2 bases remained unmatched. This CDR3 is 15 amino acids long. In DNA form, the CDR3 reads TGTGCCAGCTCACCCCGGACAGGGGGCTCCTACGAGCAGTACTTC. Amino acids: CASSPRTGGSYEQYF.

V usage is TRBV27 and J usage is TRBJ2-3, with D perhaps TRBD1 or TRBD2 (6 bases each). Trimming left V 4 bases short and J 6 bases short, with 23 bases between. The V gene's germline CDR1 is MNHEY and CDR2 SMNVEV (reference sequence). This CDR3 comprises 17 residues. CDR3 in amino acids: CASSYRGQNPSVDTQYF. The CDR3 DNA follows: TGTGCCAGCAGTTACCGGGGGCAGAACCCGTCCGTGGATACGCAGTATTTT.

This sequence joins TRBV5-1 and TRBJ1-1, with D possibly matching TRBD1 (6 bases). The CDR3 is made up of 16 amino acids. Germline V gives CDR1 SGHRS, CDR2 YFSETQ. Trimming removed 0 bases from V and 5 bases from J, with 17 bases in between. Here the CDR3 reads CASSLAGEGGGTEAFF. As DNA, the CDR3 is TGCGCCAGCAGCTTGGCCGGAGAGGGGGGGGGTACTGAAGCTTTCTTT.

This chain joins TRBV18 and TRBJ2-3; D call uncertain. Trimming took 2 bases from V and 5 from J, leaving 5 bases between them. The CDR3 loop spans 12 amino acids. Germline V gene sequence: CDR1 KGHSH, CDR2 LQKENI. CDR3 coding DNA: TGTGCCAGCTCACCATTTGAAGATACGCAGTATTTT. This codes for CASSPFEDTQYF.

The V and J genes are TRBV5-1 and TRBJ2-6; TRBD1 agrees at 7 bases. The CDR3 is 16 residues long. Germline V gene data show CDR1 as SGHRS and CDR2 as YFSETQ. V shed 4 bases and J 2 bases; nucleotides not matched to a gene: 6. CDR3 loop: CASSVRTGTGANVLTF. The CDR3 coding sequence is TGCGCCAGCAGCGTTCGGACAGGTACTGGGGCCAACGTCCTGACTTTC.

The chain carries TRBV6-4 and TRBJ1-2; possible D gene TRBD1, 5 bases. Looked up from germline, CDR1 is MRHNA and CDR2 is SNTAGT. This CDR3 has 14 residues. V was pared by 6 bases and J by 1 base, with 12 bases between. The CDR3: CASSPGRLNYGYTF. Written as DNA, the CDR3 is TGTGCCAGCAGCCCGGGACGCCTTAACTATGGCTACACCTTC.

This chain links TRBV11-3 with TRBJ2-1; D possibly uses TRBD1 or TRBD2 (6 bases each). In germline, CDR1 is SGHNT, CDR2 YENEEA. Trimming stripped 5 bases from V and 5 bases from J, with 16 bases between. The CDR3 runs to 15 residues. The CDR3 sequence is CASSLGVGGHNEQFF. CDR3 sequence (DNA): TGTGCCAGCAGCCTAGGGGTGGGGGGCCACAATGAGCAGTTCTTC.

CDR3 sequence reads: CASSLHPNYGYTF. The CDR3 DNA is TGTGCCAGCAGTTTACATCCTAACTATGGCTACACCTTC. The V gene is TRBV12-3 or TRBV12-4, the J gene TRBJ1-2; D not certain. The length of the CDR3 is 13 residues. With 2 bases removed from V and 0 bases from J, the gap between germline ends came to 4 bases.

This clone is a singleton in its sample. Here the CDR3 reads CASSLVGGGEGYTF. CDR3 sequence (DNA): TGTGCCAGCAGTTTGGTGGGAGGGGGCGAGGGCTACACCTTC. V usage is TRBV27 and J usage is TRBJ1-2; 7 bases match TRBD1. CDR3 length: 14 residues. V lost 3 bases, J lost 8 bases, and 9 bases stayed unmatched. Germline lookup yields CDR1 MNHEY and CDR2 SMNVEV (reference sequence).

This rearrangement joins TRBV5-6 to TRBJ1-1; tentatively, D is TRBD1 (5 bases). Trimming cost V 4 bases and J 0 bases, with 13 bases left between them. Germline values: CDR1 SGHDT, CDR2 YYEEEE. The CDR3 runs to 15 residues. CDR3 coding DNA: TGTGCCAGCAGCCCCGACTGGGGCATGAACACTGAAGCTTTCTTT. This sequence encodes CASSPDWGMNTEAFF.

The chain is built from TRBV7-8 and TRBJ2-7, with a tentative D call TRBD2 (6 bases). V lost 0 bases, J lost 6 bases, and 15 bases lay in between. This CDR3 comprises 15 residues. CDR1 is SGHVS, CDR2 FQNEAQ, per germline. In nucleotides, the CDR3 is TGTGCCAGCAGCTTAGCTGCCGGAGGGCAAAGCGAGCAGTACTTC. Residues: CASSLAAGGQSEQYF.

This chain joins TRBV5-4 and TRBJ2-4, with D possibly being TRBD2 (6 bases). Germline-derived CDR1 and CDR2 are SGHNT and YYREEE (reference sequence). CDR3 length: 13 amino acids. Trimming took off 1 base at V and 10 bases at J, with 12 bases between the two ends. This chain's CDR3 is CASSLPGSGIQYF. The CDR3 DNA reads as TGTGCCAGCAGCTTGCCGGGGAGCGGGATTCAGTACTTC.

As to this clone: The same CDR3 arises from other DNA sequences in this sample as well. V gene TRBV12-5 combines with J gene TRBJ2-7; TRBD2 agrees at 8 bases. The CDR3 sequence is 14 residues long. CDR1 LGHNT and CDR2 FRNRAP come from the germline V gene. V gave up 2 bases and J gave up 3 bases; unmatched junction bases: 3. CDR3 in DNA: TGTGCTAGTGGTTTGCCGGGGGGGTACTACGAGCAGTACTTC. The encoded protein is CASGLPGGYYEQYF.

The gene calls are TRBV18 and TRBJ1-4; 8 bases line up with TRBD1. In germline, CDR1 is KGHSH, CDR2 LQKENI. The CDR3 extends over 16 amino acids. The trim removed 5 bases at V and 1 base at J, leaving 6 bases unmatched. The CDR3 here is CASSLDRVETNEKLFF. For the CDR3, the DNA is TGTGCCAGCTCATTGGACAGGGTGGAAACTAATGAAAAACTGTTTTTT.

This chain joins TRBV28 and TRBJ1-4; weak D call: TRBD1 (6 bases). This CDR3 region has 14 residues. V gave up 3 bases and J gave up 6 bases, with 11 bases separating them. Germline V gives CDR1 MDHEN, CDR2 SYDVKM. CDR3 in amino acids: CASSLGGGYEKLFF. The CDR3 DNA is TGTGCCAGCAGTTTGGGAGGGGGGTATGAAAAACTGTTTTTT. Filled out from reference TRBV28 and TRBJ1-4, the complete variable domain reads DVKVTQSSRYLVKRTGEKVFLECVQDMDHENMFWYRQDPGLGLRLIYFSYDVKMKEKGDIPEGYSVSREKKERFSLILESASTNQTSMYLCASSLGGGYEKLFFGSGTQLSVL.

The rearrangement joins TRBV7-2 to TRBJ2-7, with a tentative D call TRBD2 (6 bases). This CDR3 is 14 amino acids long. V was pared by 5 bases and J by 4 bases, with 15 bases between. Germline loops: CDR1 SGHTA, CDR2 FQGNSA. The CDR3, as DNA: TGTGCCAGCAGCCGGTTCGGGGGACTGTACGAGCAGTACTTC. It codes for CASSRFGGLYEQYF. The full variable domain, in which reference TRBV7-2 and TRBJ2-7 provide the parts outside the CDR3, is GAGVSQSPSNKVTEKGKDVELRCDPISGHTALYWYRQSLGQGLEFLIYFQGNSAPDKSGLPSDRFSAERTGGSVSTLTIQRTQQEDSAVYLCASSRFGGLYEQYFGPGTRLTVT.

J is TRBJ1-2 and V is TRBV3-1 (or the pseudogene TRBV3-2); D call uncertain. The germline CDR1 and CDR2 sequences are LGHDT and YNNKEL (reference sequence). Deletions cut 1 base from V and 4 bases from J, with 10 bases between. The CDR3 has 14 amino acids. DNA of the CDR3: TGTGCCAGCAGCCAAGCGGCAGGACCCTATGGCTACACCTTC. Its protein product is CASSQAAGPYGYTF.

There are a few counts of this clone. This same CDR3 is encoded by further DNA sequences in the sample. This chain connects TRBV5-4 to TRBJ2-1, with TRBD2 identical over 11 bases. There are 16 residues in the CDR3. V shed 7 bases, J shed 1 base, and the junction held 7 bases outside the gene matches. The germline V gene encodes CDR1 SGHNT and CDR2 YYREEE (reference sequence). The CDR3 region has the DNA TGTGCCAGCCACCTTAGCGGGGGGGCGTCCTACAATGAGCAGTTCTTC. Protein product: CASHLSGGASYNEQFF.

J is TRBJ1-2 and V is TRBV7-3; maybe TRBD1 (6 bases). V was pared by 4 bases and J by 8 bases, with 17 bases between. The germline CDR1 and CDR2 sequences are SGHTA and FQGTGA. This CDR3 is 14 amino acids long. For the CDR3, the DNA is TGTGCCAGCAGCTCTACAGGGAGCCCCGGGGGCTACACCTTC. Its protein product is CASSSTGSPGGYTF.

The rearrangement uses TRBV27 and TRBJ2-5; 8 nucleotides agree with TRBD2. This CDR3 has 15 amino acids. Per the germline V gene, CDR1 is MNHEY and CDR2 is SMNVEV (reference sequence). The V gene end was trimmed by 6 bases and the J gene end by 1 base; junction bases not matched to a gene: 7. CDR3 in amino acids: CASSRAGAPQETQYF. CDR3 in DNA: TGTGCCAGCAGCCGAGCGGGGGCCCCCCAAGAGACCCAGTACTTC.